This T cell receptor beta chain is drawn from a study of blood T cell repertoires in COVID-19 (dated by TCRdb to between 2020 and 2021). About the study as a whole: Samples covering the acute and convalescent phases of COVID-19 were provided by collaborators in the United States, Italy and Spain. The material from the prospective study consisted of cDNA or gDNA derived from T cells, B-cell-depleted T cells, or PBMCs. Deeply sampled blood TCRbeta repertoires from subjects exposed to, actively infected with, or recovered from COVID-19 were included in the dataset. The repertoires were made available in a free public database intended to serve as a resource for research on the immune response to SARS-CoV-2. Samples were obtained from the ongoing ImmuneRACE study (first 160 participants) and from about 1,300 subjects provided by 6 global collaborators. A de-identified subject ID, COVID-19 status, age in years and sex were almost always included in the sample metadata. HLA class I and class II types, where available, came from metadata supplied by the sample provider rather than from assay-based typing. Study-level results and caveats: The quantity of clinical and demographic metadata differed by source and by participant and was supplied without curation.

Collaborating institutions collected whole blood in K2EDTA tubes following their own protocols. For TCRbeta analysis, collaborators shipped samples as frozen whole blood, isolated PBMCs, or DNA extracted from either of those sample types. On this clone: The antigen this receptor binds is unknown. No clone much larger than this one lies a single base away; base qualities are absent.

The immunoSEQ Assay, a bias-controlled multiplex PCR, was used to amplify TCRbeta CDR3 regions from genomic DNA. In the source study's methods: Within the assay, amplification of reference gene primers was used to estimate how many nucleated cells each sample contained. To quantify the absolute abundance of each unique TCRbeta CDR3 rearrangement, sequence reads were collapsed and filtered. For each sample, productive Simpson clonality was calculated by taking the square root of Simpson's diversity index across productive rearrangements. The clones in this table, taken by TCRdb from immuneACCESS, are in-frame only. Not every clone is retained; where verified, under half of the shortfall comes from an unresolved V gene, and the cause of the rest is unknown. The V and J calls and the clone size are those of that table, but D and trimming were determined from the DNA. The sample contains about 150,000 clones, about four fifths of them found a single time. The top ten hold roughly 3.5% of the sample.

In the germline V gene (reference sequence), CDR1 corresponds to SEHNR and CDR2 to FQNEAQ. Measured from the cysteine to the phenylalanine, the CDR3 is 14 residues long. The kept DNA is CDR3 alone, 42 bases in frame from the first base. The V end gives up 5 bases and the J end 14 bases, leaving 8 bases in the junction not matched to a gene. The clonotype originates from a woman of 80 years or more with acute or convalescent COVID-19. The sequence links TRBV7-9 to TRBJ2-1; 14 middle bases align to TRBD2. The sequencing input was peripheral blood. The DNA reads as follows: TGTGCCAGCAGCCCGACTAGCGGGAGGGAGAGCAAGTTCTTC. Its protein reads: CASSPTSGRESKFF.